Following are 29 T cell receptor beta chains from one sample sequenced in a study of regulatory T cells in long-lasting Graves disease. The sample's time point: newly diagnosed GD, antithyroid drugs for less than 3 months. PBMC-extracted RNA yielded the TCR library. Relying on iRepertoire HTBI primers and Arm-PCR of CDR3 regions, the team built TCR beta libraries. TCRdb re-derived calls from the multiplex PCR reads in MiXCR, one entry per CDR3 protein. The table has under 250,000 distinct CDR3 sequences, roughly a fifth seen once. This material consisted of peripheral blood mononuclear cells (PBMCs), taken at new diagnosis, from a patient treated with antithyroid drugs. These receptors were taken from a female donor with Graves disease.

Notes on this clonotype: One base separates it from a far larger clone, so it is likely a read error. Here the CDR3 reads CAISEQGLGEQYF. The DNA for the CDR3 is TGTGCCATCAGTGAACAGGGGCTGGGCGAGCAGTACTTC. This chain connects TRBV10-3 to TRBJ2-7; 7 bases align to TRBD1. With V trimmed by 3 bases and J by 6 bases, 5 bases remained unmatched. The CDR3 consists of 13 residues. From germline, CDR1 is ENHRY and CDR2 SYGVKD.

Regarding this clonotype: The junction differs from germline at one of its ends, possibly a read error. CDR3 coding DNA: TGTGCCAGTGGACGGCCCGGCCTCAGAATCTACGAGCGGTACTTC. Translated: CASGRPGLRIYERYF. The V gene is TRBV27, the J gene TRBJ2-7; D uncertain. The germline gives CDR1 MNHEY, CDR2 SMNVEV (reference sequence). The CDR3 spans 15 residues.

This chain joins TRBV12-3 or TRBV12-4 and TRBJ1-1; the D gene is possibly TRBD1 (5 bases). V was trimmed by 0 bases and J by 1 base, leaving 9 bases between them. CDR3 length: 15 amino acids. The CDR3 reads CASSLAARANTEAFF. Here the CDR3 DNA reads TGTGCCAGCAGTTTAGCCGCCAGGGCGAACACTGAAGCTTTCTTT.

This clonotype occurred many times. The chain couples TRBV7-3 to TRBJ2-5; maybe TRBD1 (6 bases). Germline loops: CDR1 SGHTA, CDR2 FQGTGA. CDR3 length: 13 residues. V gave up 5 bases and J gave up 4 bases, with 11 bases separating them. The CDR3: CASSKDRRETQYF. DNA for the CDR3: TGTGCCAGCAGCAAAGACAGGAGAGAGACCCAGTACTTC.

This clonotype was picked up many times. V usage is TRBV20-1 and J usage is TRBJ2-5; D might be TRBD2 (5 bases). Trimming stripped 6 bases from V and 2 bases from J, with 16 bases between. In germline, CDR1 is DFQATT, CDR2 SNEGSKA (reference sequence). CDR3 length: 14 amino acids. The CDR3 region is CSADGRGKQETQYF. The CDR3, as DNA: TGCAGTGCAGACGGACGGGGAAAACAAGAGACCCAGTACTTC.

This clonotype occurred many times. The genes are TRBV29-1 and TRBJ2-1, with 9 bases that match TRBD2. The CDR3 is made up of 16 amino acids. Germline lookup yields CDR1 SQVTM and CDR2 ANQGSEA. Trimming removed 5 bases from V and 4 bases from J; junction bases left unmatched: 12. The CDR3 reads CSVRLAVARQYNEQFF. Here the CDR3 DNA reads TGCAGCGTTCGACTAGCGGTAGCTAGGCAATACAATGAGCAGTTCTTC.

This clonotype has at least ten counts. This chain joins TRBV7-2 and TRBJ1-3; no firm D call. This CDR3 is built from 14 residues. CDR1 is SGHTA and CDR2 is FQGNSA in the germline V gene. V lost 5 bases and J lost 4, with 12 bases in between. The CDR3 bases are TGTGCCAGCAGCCACCTTGGGTCCGGAAACACCATATATTTT. Its protein is CASSHLGSGNTIYF.

This clonotype occurred many times. This rearrangement joins TRBV12-3 or TRBV12-4 to TRBJ2-1, with TRBD1 matching over 7 bases. The V gene end was trimmed by 6 bases and the J gene end by 8 bases; junction bases not matched to a gene: 4. The CDR3 contains 12 residues. CDR3 bases: TGTGCCAGCAGCCGGACAGGTTATGAGCAGTTCTTC. Encoded protein: CASSRTGYEQFF.

The chain employs TRBV3-1 and TRBJ2-5; no reliable D call. The germline V and J ends were trimmed by 0 bases and 8 bases, with 16 bases remaining between them. The CDR3 is 15 residues long. CDR1 and CDR2 (germline): LGHDT, YNNKEL (reference sequence). The CDR3 sequence is CASSQEGVGINTQYF. CDR3 sequence (DNA): TGTGCCAGCAGCCAAGAAGGCGTGGGAATAAACACCCAGTACTTC.

The table lists this clonotype with a few counts. The chain joins TRBV28 to TRBJ1-5; D uncertain. CDR3 size: 11 residues. In germline, CDR1 is MDHEN, CDR2 SYDVKM. Trimming removed 5 bases at V and 12 bases at J, with 11 bases between. The CDR3 loop reads CASSKTELQHF. CDR3 sequence (DNA): TGTGCCAGCAGTAAGACGGAGCTCCAGCATTTT.

Remarks on this clonotype: Just one base apart from a much larger clone, this may be a read error. This chain connects TRBV30 to TRBJ1-5; no clear D. Germline V lookup: CDR1 GTSNPN, CDR2 SVGIG (reference sequence). The CDR3 contains 13 residues. Trimming took off 5 bases at V and 5 bases at J, with 13 bases between the two ends. In nucleotides, the CDR3 is TGTGCCTGGGCCCCTTCCCCAGATCAGCCCCAGCATTTT. Protein sequence: CAWAPSPDQPQHF. Combining the CDR3 with reference TRBV30 and TRBJ1-5 gives the whole variable domain SQTIHQWPATLVQPVGSPLSLECTVEGTSNPNLYWYRQAAGRGLQLLFYSVGIGQISSEVPQNLSASRPQDRQFILSSKKLLLSDSGFYLCAWAPSPDQPQHFGDGTRLSIL.

In this sample, this clonotype turned up a few times. The chain uses TRBV9 and TRBJ2-2; 8 bases align to TRBD2. CDR3 length: 20 residues. The V and J ends lost 2 bases and 3 bases, in that order; junction bases with no gene match: 18. Germline CDR1 SGDLS, CDR2 YYNGEE. The CDR3 region has the DNA TGTGCCAGCAGCGTTAGCACAGGGCTTCGAGCGGGGGCCGACACCGGGGAGCTGTTTTTT. Translating it yields CASSVSTGLRAGADTGELFF. Full variable domain (remainder filled in from reference TRBV9 and TRBJ2-2): DSGVTQTPKHLITATGQRVTLRCSPRSGDLSVYWYQQSLDQGLQFLIQYYNGEERAKGNILERFSAQQFPDLHSELNLSSLELGDSALYFCASSVSTGLRAGADTGELFFGEGSRLTVL.

The chain uses TRBV6-2 or TRBV6-3 and TRBJ2-5; either TRBD1 or TRBD2 may supply D (5 bases each). The CDR3 extends over 15 amino acids. Looked up from germline, CDR1 is MNHEY and CDR2 is SVGEGT. Between the trimmed V and J ends, which lost 4 bases and 3 bases, there was a span of 15 bases. The CDR3, as DNA: TGTGCCAGCAGTTGCCCCGGGACGGACGAAGAGACCCAGTACTTC. It yields the protein CASSCPGTDEETQYF.

This clonotype was seen repeatedly, ten times or more. The V gene is TRBV30, the J gene TRBJ1-1, with D maybe TRBD1 (5 bases). Per germline, CDR1 GTSNPN and CDR2 SVGIG (reference sequence). The CDR3 contains 13 residues. V dropped 0 bases and J dropped 8 bases, with 13 bases sitting between them. CDR3 DNA: TGTGCCTGGAGTGTACTTAGGGGTGGGGAAGCTTTCTTT. It is translated as CAWSVLRGGEAFF.

The chain carries TRBV19 and TRBJ2-5, with 7 bases fitting TRBD1. Germline trimming cut 4 bases from V and 5 bases from J; bases unmatched to any gene: 7. The CDR3 covers 14 residues. Germline CDR1 reads LNHDA; CDR2 reads SQIVND (reference sequence). CDR3 bases: TGTGCCAGTAGTACCCGGACAGGACGGGAGACCCAGTACTTC. Its translation is CASSTRTGRETQYF.

This clonotype was observed many times. This sequence joins TRBV5-1 and TRBJ1-2, with TRBD1 as a possible D gene (6 bases). Trimming pared 4 bases from V and 4 bases from J, leaving 14 bases between. There are 14 residues in the CDR3. Germline V gives CDR1 SGHRS, CDR2 YFSETQ. CDR3 coding DNA: TGCGCCAGCAGCAGACGGACAGAAACCTATGGCTACACCTTC. Encoded protein: CASSRRTETYGYTF.

Of note for this clonotype: With a much larger clone just one base away, this may be a read error. The chain uses TRBV10-3 and TRBJ1-4; no firm D call. This CDR3 comprises 14 residues. CDR1 and CDR2 from the germline V gene are ENHRY and SYGVKD. Trimming cost V 5 bases and J 10 bases, with 17 bases left between them. This CDR3 reads CAISPGGLMGKLFF. The DNA for the CDR3 is TGTGCCATCAGTCCGGGCGGACTTATGGGAAAACTGTTTTTT.

This clonotype appeared many times. The chain uses TRBV7-2 and TRBJ2-3, with TRBD2 identical over 9 bases. The CDR3 extends over 14 amino acids. V lost 3 bases and J lost 5; bases outside the gene matches: 3. Per the germline V gene, CDR1 is SGHTA and CDR2 is FQGNSA. In DNA, the CDR3 is TGTGCCAGCAGCTTTTTGACTAGCGGAGATACGCAGTATTTT. Translated: CASSFLTSGDTQYF. Full variable domain (remainder filled in from reference TRBV7-2 and TRBJ2-3): GAGVSQSPSNKVTEKGKDVELRCDPISGHTALYWYRQSLGQGLEFLIYFQGNSAPDKSGLPSDRFSAERTGGSVSTLTIQRTQQEDSAVYLCASSFLTSGDTQYFGPGTRLTVL.

The chain couples TRBV12-3 or TRBV12-4 to TRBJ2-1, with D maybe TRBD2 (5 bases). This CDR3 contains 11 residues. V was trimmed by 4 bases and J by 10 bases, leaving 8 bases between them. This chain's CDR3 is CASSSRVEQFF. The CDR3 nucleotides are TGTGCCAGCAGTTCGCGGGTAGAGCAGTTCTTC.

This clonotype was counted at least ten times. Germline and junction disagree at one end, which may indicate a read error. The V and J genes are TRBV10-1 and TRBJ2-7; either TRBD1 or TRBD2 may fit D (5 bases each). CDR1 and CDR2 from the germline V gene are WNHNN and SYGVQD (reference sequence). The CDR3 sequence is 16 residues long. CDR3 loop: CASSERFRDGTYAQYF. The CDR3 nucleotides read TGCGCCAGCAGTGAGCGATTTCGGGACGGCACCTACGCGCAGTACTTC.

This clonotype was recorded many times. The chain couples TRBV7-2 to TRBJ1-2; the D is unclear. The V end lost 1 base, the J end lost 6 bases, and 15 bases lay between the germline ends. CDR3 size: 15 residues. Germline CDR1 is SGHTA and CDR2 is FQGNSA. This CDR3 reads CASSLVGLSYHGYTF. CDR3 DNA: TGTGCCAGCAGCTTAGTAGGTCTTAGCTACCATGGCTACACCTTC.

This clonotype has a count of ten or more. As DNA, the CDR3 is TGCGCCAGCAGCTTGGGCGGAGGGGGTGGGAGCTCCTACGAGCAGTACTTC. Encoded protein: CASSLGGGGGSSYEQYF. The chain has TRBV5-1 and TRBJ2-7, with D perhaps being TRBD1 or TRBD2 (6 bases each). V was cut by 0 bases and J by 0 bases, with 16 bases left in between. The CDR3 spans 17 residues. Germline assignment: CDR1 SGHRS and CDR2 YFSETQ.

This clonotype has a count of ten or more. This chain uses TRBV4-1 with TRBJ2-5, with D possibly called TRBD1 or TRBD2 (5 bases each). CDR3 length: 16 residues. Trimming stripped 4 bases from V and 5 bases from J, with 20 bases between. Per the germline V gene, CDR1 is MGHRA and CDR2 is YSYEKL. Here the CDR3 DNA reads TGCGCCAGCAGCCGAAGGGGCGAGGGAATAGGGGAGACCCAGTACTTC. This gives the protein CASSRRGEGIGETQYF.

This clonotype was counted ten times or more. The chain has TRBV2 and TRBJ1-2; D is uncertain. This CDR3 region has 11 residues. CDR1 and CDR2 (germline): SNHLY, FYNNEI. Trimming took 7 bases from V and 0 from J, leaving 3 bases between them. In DNA form, the CDR3 reads TGTGCCAGCACAGCTAACTATGGCTACACCTTC. Protein: CASTANYGYTF.

As regards this clonotype: A much larger clone is a single base away; this may be a read error. CDR3 protein: CAGSSAGGYTEAFF. The CDR3 DNA follows: TGCGCCGGCAGCTCCGCAGGGGGGTACACTGAAGCTTTCTTT. The gene calls are TRBV5-1 and TRBJ1-1, with 7 bases matching TRBD1. CDR3 length equals 14 residues. The germline V gene has CDR1 SGHRS and CDR2 YFSETQ.

This clonotype was counted only a few times. The chain combines TRBV7-9 with TRBJ1-5, with 7 bases fitting TRBD1. This CDR3 is 18 amino acids long. The germline gives CDR1 SEHNR, CDR2 FQNEAQ (reference sequence). V was pared by 4 bases and J by 7 bases, with 19 bases of the junction left unmatched. The CDR3 region has the DNA TGTGCCAGCAGCTACGCGCTGGGAGGAGGGGGCTGGGGGCAGCCCCAGCATTTT. Translation gives CASSYALGGGGWGQPQHF.

This clonotype was seen at least ten times. This sequence joins TRBV18 and TRBJ1-5; no firm D call. Trimming stripped 2 bases from V and 6 bases from J, with 11 bases between. The CDR3 sequence is 14 residues long. In germline, CDR1 is KGHSH, CDR2 LQKENI. The CDR3 nucleotides are TGTGCCAGCTCACCATCTAGGGCTCCTCAGCCCCAGCATTTT. The encoded protein is CASSPSRAPQPQHF. Combining the CDR3 with reference TRBV18 and TRBJ1-5 gives the whole variable domain NAGVMQNPRHLVRRRGQEARLRCSPMKGHSHVYWYRQLPEEGLKFMVYLQKENIIDESGMPKERFSAEFPKEGPSILRIQQVVRGDSAAYFCASSPSRAPQPQHFGDGTRLSIL.

In this sample, this clonotype turned up many times. The J gene is TRBJ2-7, the V gene TRBV24-1, with D perhaps given as TRBD1 or TRBD2 (6 bases each). Germline assignment: CDR1 KGHDR and CDR2 SFDVKD. V dropped 3 bases and J dropped 2 bases, with 13 bases sitting between them. This CDR3 comprises 15 residues. The CDR3 protein is CATSDNGGHPYEQYF. CDR3 bases: TGTGCCACCAGTGATAACGGGGGACATCCCTACGAGCAGTACTTC.

As regards this clonotype: This may stem from a read error, because a much larger clone lies one nucleotide away. The V and J genes are TRBV7-2 and TRBJ2-2; 8 bases are a match to TRBD2. CDR3 size: 15 residues. In germline, CDR1 is SGHTA, CDR2 FQGNSA. V shed 5 bases and J 1 base; nucleotides not matched to a gene: 3. CDR3 nucleotide sequence: TGTGCCAGCAGCCTACTAGCGGTGAACACCGGGGAGCTGTTTTTT. Amino acid sequence: CASSLLAVNTGELFF.